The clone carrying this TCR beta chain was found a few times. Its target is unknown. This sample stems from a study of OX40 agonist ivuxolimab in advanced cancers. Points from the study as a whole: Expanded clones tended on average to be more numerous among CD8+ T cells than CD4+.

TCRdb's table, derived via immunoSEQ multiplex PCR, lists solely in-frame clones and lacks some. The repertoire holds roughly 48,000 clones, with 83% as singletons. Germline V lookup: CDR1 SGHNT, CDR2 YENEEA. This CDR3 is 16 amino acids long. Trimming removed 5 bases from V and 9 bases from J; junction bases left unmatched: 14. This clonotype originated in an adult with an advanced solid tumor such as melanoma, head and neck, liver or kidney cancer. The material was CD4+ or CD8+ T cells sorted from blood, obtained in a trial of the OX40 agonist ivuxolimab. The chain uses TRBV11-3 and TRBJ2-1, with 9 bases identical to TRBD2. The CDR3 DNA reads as TGTGCCAGCAGCCCGGGCGGACGGCGGGGGGGCGGTGAGCAGTTCTTC. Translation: CASSPGGRRGGGEQFF. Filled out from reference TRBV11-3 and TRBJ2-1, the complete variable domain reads EAGVVQSPRYKIIEKKQPVAFWCNPISGHNTLYWYLQNLGQGPELLIRYENEEAVDDSQLPKDRFSAERLKGVDSTLKIQPAELGDSAVYLCASSPGGRRGGGEQFFGPGTRLTVL.